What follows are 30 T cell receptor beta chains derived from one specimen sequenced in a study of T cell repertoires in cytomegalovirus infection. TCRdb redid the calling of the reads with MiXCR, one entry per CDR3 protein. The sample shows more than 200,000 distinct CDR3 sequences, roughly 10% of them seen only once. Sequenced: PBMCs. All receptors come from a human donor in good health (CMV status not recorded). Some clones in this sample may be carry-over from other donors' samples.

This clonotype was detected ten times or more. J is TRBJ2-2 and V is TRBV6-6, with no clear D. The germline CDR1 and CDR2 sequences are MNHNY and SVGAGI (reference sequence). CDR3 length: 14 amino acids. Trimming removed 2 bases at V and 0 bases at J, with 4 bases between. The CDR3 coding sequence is TGTGCCAGCAGTTACGGGGCGAACACCGGGGAGCTGTTTTTT. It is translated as CASSYGANTGELFF.

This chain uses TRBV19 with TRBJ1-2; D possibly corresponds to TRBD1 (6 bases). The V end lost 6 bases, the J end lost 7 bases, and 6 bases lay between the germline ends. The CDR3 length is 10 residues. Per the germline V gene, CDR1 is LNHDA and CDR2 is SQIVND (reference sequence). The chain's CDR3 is CASSRGGYTF. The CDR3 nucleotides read TGTGCCAGTAGCAGGGGTGGCTACACCTTC.

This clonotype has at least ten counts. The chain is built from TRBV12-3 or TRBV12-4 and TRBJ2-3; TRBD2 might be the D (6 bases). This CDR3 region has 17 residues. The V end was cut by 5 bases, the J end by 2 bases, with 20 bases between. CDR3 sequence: CASSIQTQTRATDTQYF. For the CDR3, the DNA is TGTGCCAGCAGTATACAGACGCAGACTAGGGCCACAGATACGCAGTATTTT.

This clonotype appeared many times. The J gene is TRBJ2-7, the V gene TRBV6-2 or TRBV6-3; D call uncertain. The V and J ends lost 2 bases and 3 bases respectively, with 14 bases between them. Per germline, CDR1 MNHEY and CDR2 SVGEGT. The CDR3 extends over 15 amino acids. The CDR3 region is CASSYGDSTLYEQYF. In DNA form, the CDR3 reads TGTGCCAGCAGTTACGGTGATTCAACCCTCTACGAGCAGTACTTC.

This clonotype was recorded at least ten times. CDR3 protein: CASSPGQGNEKLFF. CDR3 nucleotide sequence: TGTGCCAGCAGTCCGGGACAGGGGAATGAAAAACTGTTTTTT. The genes are TRBV12-3 or TRBV12-4 and TRBJ1-4; 10 bases match TRBD1. This CDR3 has 14 residues. The trim removed 5 bases at V and 5 bases at J, leaving 2 bases unmatched.

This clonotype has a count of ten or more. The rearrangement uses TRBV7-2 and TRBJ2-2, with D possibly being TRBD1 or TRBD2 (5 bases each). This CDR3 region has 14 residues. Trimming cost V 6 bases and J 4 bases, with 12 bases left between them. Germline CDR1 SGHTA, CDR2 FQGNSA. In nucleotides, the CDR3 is TGTGCCAGCAGACTGGTTGGGGGCACCGGGGAGCTGTTTTTT. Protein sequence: CASRLVGGTGELFF.

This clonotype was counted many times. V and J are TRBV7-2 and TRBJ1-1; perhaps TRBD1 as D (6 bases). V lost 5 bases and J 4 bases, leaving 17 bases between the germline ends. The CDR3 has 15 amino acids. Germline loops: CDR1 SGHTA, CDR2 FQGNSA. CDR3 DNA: TGTGCCAGCAGCCTACTAACAGGGAGGGCCACTGAAGCTTTCTTT. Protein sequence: CASSLLTGRATEAFF.

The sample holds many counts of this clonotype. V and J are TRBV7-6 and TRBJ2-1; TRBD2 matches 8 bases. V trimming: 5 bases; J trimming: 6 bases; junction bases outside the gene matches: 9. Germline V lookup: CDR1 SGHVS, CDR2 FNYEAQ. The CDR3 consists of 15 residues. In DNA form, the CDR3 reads TGTGCCAGCAGCGACGCGGGAGGCCCCACCAATGAGCAGTTCTTC. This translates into CASSDAGGPTNEQFF.

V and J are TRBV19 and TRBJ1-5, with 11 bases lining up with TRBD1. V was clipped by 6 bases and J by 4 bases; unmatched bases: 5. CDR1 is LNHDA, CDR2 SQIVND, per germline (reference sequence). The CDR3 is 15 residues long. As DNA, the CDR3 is TGTGCCAGTAGCACCGGGACAGGGGGTAATCAGCCCCAGCATTTT. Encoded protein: CASSTGTGGNQPQHF.

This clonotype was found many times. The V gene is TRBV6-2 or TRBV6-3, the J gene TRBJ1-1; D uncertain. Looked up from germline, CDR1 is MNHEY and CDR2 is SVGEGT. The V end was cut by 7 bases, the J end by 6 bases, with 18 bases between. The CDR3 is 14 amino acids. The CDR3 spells CASIPNRASAEAFF. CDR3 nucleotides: TGTGCCAGCATCCCTAATAGGGCGAGTGCTGAAGCTTTCTTT.

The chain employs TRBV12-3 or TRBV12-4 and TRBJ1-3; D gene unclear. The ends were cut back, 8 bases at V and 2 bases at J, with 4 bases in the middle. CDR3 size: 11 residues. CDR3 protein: CASGAGNTIYF. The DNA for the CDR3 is TGTGCCAGCGGGGCTGGAAACACCATATATTTT.

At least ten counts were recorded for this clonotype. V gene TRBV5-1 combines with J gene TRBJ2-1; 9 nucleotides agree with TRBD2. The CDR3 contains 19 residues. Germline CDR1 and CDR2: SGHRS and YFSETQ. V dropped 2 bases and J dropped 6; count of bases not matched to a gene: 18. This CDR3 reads CASSLGLAGYSRLSNEQFF. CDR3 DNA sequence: TGCGCCAGCAGCTTAGGCCTAGCGGGATATTCTCGCCTCTCCAATGAGCAGTTCTTC.

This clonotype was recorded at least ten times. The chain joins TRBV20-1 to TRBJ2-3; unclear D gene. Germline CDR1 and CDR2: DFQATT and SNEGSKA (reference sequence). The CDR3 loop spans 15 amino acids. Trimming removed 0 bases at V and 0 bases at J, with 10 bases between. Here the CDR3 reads CSARDPSVSTDTQYF. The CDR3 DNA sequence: TGCAGTGCTAGAGATCCGAGCGTAAGCACAGATACGCAGTATTTT.

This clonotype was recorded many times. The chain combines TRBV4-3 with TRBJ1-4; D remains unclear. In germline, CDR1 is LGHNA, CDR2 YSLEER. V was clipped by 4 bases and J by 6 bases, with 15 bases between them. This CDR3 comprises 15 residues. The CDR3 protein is CASSPDVSQDEKLFF. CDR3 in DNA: TGCGCCAGCAGCCCCGACGTGTCGCAGGATGAAAAACTGTTTTTT.

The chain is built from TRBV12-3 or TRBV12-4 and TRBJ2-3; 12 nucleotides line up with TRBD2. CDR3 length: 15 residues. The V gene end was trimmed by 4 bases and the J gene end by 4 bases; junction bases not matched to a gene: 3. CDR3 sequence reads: CASSSSGGAPDTQYF. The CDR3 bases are TGTGCCAGCAGTTCTAGCGGGGGGGCCCCAGATACGCAGTATTTT.

CDR3 sequence reads: CSASDSPLNEQYF. The CDR3 nucleotides read TGCAGTGCCTCGGACTCGCCGTTGAACGAGCAGTACTTC. The chain carries TRBV20-1 and TRBJ2-7; D possibly corresponds to TRBD2 (5 bases). Trimming removed 6 bases at V and 5 bases at J, with 17 bases between. The CDR3 extends over 13 amino acids. Germline CDR1 is DFQATT and CDR2 is SNEGSKA (reference sequence).

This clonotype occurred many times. The DNA for the CDR3 is TGTGCCAGCTTCTCTTTGGGTGAAAAACTGTTTTTT. Its protein product is CASFSLGEKLFF. This rearrangement joins TRBV18 to TRBJ1-4; D is undetermined. CDR3 length equals 12 residues. V dropped 7 bases and J dropped 7 bases, with 10 bases sitting between them. Looked up from germline, CDR1 is KGHSH and CDR2 is LQKENI.

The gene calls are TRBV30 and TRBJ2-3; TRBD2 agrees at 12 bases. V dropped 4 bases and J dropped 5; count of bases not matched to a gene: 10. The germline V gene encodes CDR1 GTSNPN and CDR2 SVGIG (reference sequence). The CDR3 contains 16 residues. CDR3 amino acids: CAWTRLAGGPQDTQYF. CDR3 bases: TGTGCCTGGACCCGGCTAGCGGGAGGGCCCCAAGATACGCAGTATTTT.

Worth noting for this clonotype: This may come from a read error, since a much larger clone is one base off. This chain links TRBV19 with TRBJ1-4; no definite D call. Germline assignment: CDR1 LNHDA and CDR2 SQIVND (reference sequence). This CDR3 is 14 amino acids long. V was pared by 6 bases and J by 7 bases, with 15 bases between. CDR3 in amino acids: CASRPLAPSEKLFF. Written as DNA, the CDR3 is TGTGCCAGTAGACCTTTGGCCCCGTCTGAAAAACTGTTTTTT. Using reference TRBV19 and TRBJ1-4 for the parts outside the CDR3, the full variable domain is DGGITQSPKYLFRKEGQNVTLSCEQNLNHDAMYWYRQDPGQGLRLIYYSQIVNDFQKGDIAEGYSVSREKKESFPLTVTSAQKNPTAFYLCASRPLAPSEKLFFGSGTQLSVL.

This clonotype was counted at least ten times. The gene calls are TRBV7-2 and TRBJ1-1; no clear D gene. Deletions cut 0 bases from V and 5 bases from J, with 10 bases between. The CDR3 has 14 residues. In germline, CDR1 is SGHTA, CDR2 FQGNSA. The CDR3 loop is CASSLASPGTEAFF. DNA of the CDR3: TGTGCCAGCAGCTTAGCAAGCCCGGGAACTGAAGCTTTCTTT.

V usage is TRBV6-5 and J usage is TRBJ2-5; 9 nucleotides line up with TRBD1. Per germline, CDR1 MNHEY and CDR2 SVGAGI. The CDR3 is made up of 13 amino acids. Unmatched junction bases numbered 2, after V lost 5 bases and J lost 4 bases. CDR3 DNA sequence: TGTGCCAGCAGTCCGACAGGGGGAGAGACCCAGTACTTC. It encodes CASSPTGGETQYF.

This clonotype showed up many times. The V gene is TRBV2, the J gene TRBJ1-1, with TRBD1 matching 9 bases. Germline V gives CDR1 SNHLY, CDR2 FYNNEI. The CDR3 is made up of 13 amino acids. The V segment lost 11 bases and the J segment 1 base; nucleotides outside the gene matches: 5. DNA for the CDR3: TGTGCCGGAGGACAGGGGAAGAACACTGAAGCTTTCTTT. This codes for CAGGQGKNTEAFF.

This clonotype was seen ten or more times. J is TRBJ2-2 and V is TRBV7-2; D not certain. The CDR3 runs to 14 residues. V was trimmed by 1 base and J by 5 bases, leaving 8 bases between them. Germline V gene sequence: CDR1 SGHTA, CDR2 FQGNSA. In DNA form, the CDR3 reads TGTGCCAGCAGCTTAGGGATAGGGACCGGGGAGCTGTTTTTT. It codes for CASSLGIGTGELFF.

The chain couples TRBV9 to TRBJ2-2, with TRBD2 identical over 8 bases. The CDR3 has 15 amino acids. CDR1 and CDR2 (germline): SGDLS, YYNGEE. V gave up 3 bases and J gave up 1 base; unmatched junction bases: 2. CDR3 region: CASSGGLVNTGELFF. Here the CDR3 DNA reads TGTGCCAGCAGCGGGGGACTAGTGAACACCGGGGAGCTGTTTTTT.

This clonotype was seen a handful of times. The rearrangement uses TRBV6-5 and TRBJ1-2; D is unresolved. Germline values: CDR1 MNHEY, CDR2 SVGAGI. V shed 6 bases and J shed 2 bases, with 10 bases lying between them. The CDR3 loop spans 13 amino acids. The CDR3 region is CASRKGGNYGYTF. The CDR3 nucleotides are TGTGCCAGCAGAAAAGGAGGAAACTATGGCTACACCTTC.

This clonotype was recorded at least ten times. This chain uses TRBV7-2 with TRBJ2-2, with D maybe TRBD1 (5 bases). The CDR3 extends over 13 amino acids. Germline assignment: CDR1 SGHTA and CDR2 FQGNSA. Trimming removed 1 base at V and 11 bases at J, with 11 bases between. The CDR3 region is CASSLGQKGELFF. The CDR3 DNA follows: TGTGCCAGCAGCTTAGGACAGAAAGGCGAGCTGTTTTTT.

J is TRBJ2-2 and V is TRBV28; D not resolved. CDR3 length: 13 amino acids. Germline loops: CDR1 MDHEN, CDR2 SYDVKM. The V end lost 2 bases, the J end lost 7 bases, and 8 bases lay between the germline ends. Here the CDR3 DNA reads TGTGCCAGCAGTTTAGGGGTAAACGGGGAGCTGTTTTTT. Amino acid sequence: CASSLGVNGELFF.

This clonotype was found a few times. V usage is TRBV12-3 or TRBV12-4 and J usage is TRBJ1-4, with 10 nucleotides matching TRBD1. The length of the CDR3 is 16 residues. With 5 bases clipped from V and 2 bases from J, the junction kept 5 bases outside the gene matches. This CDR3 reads CASSPRTGGTNEKLFF. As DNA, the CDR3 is TGTGCCAGCAGTCCCCGGACAGGGGGGACTAATGAAAAACTGTTTTTT.

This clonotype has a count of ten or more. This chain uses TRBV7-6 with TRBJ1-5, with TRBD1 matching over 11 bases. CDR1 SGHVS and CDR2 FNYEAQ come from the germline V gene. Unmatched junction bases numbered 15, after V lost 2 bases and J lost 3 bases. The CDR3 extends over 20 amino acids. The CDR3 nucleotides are TGTGCCAGCAGCTTACTTCCGGACAGGGGGCTATATCCCTTCAATCAGCCCCAGCATTTT. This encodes CASSLLPDRGLYPFNQPQHF.

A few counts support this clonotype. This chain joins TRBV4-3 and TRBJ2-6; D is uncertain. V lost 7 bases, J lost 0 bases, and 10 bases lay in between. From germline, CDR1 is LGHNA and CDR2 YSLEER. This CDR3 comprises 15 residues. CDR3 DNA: TGCGCCAGCAACGAGCCCAGCTCTGGGGCCAACGTCCTGACTTTC. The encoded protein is CASNEPSSGANVLTF.